Shown below are 6 T cell receptor beta chains from a single sample sequenced in a study of T cell repertoires in cytomegalovirus infection. TCRdb re-derived calls from the reads in MiXCR, one entry per CDR3 protein. The repertoire holds hundreds of thousands of distinct CDR3 sequences, with approximately 7% as singletons. The specimen sequenced was PBMCs. These receptors originate from a human donor in good health (CMV status not recorded). Some clones in this sample may be carry-over from other donors' samples.

This clonotype was counted at least ten times. V is TRBV7-2 and J is TRBJ2-2; 8 nucleotides align to TRBD1. Trimming removed 3 bases from V and 6 bases from J; junction bases left unmatched: 3. This CDR3 comprises 14 residues. Germline CDR1 and CDR2: SGHTA and FQGNSA. Here the CDR3 DNA reads TGTGCCAGCAGCTTCGGACAGGGTCCCGGGGAGCTGTTTTTT. Its translation: CASSFGQGPGELFF.

Many counts were recorded for this clonotype. V is TRBV28 and J is TRBJ2-3; 7 bases are shared with TRBD1. In germline, CDR1 is MDHEN, CDR2 SYDVKM. The CDR3 runs 18 residues. The V gene end was trimmed by 6 bases and the J gene end by 2 bases; junction bases not matched to a gene: 17. The CDR3 is CASSSLGRDRGFTDTQYF. In DNA, the CDR3 is TGTGCCAGCAGCTCCCTTGGCCGGGACAGAGGCTTCACAGATACGCAGTATTTT. The variable domain in full, completed from reference TRBV28 and TRBJ2-3, reads DVKVTQSSRYLVKRTGEKVFLECVQDMDHENMFWYRQDPGLGLRLIYFSYDVKMKEKGDIPEGYSVSREKKERFSLILESASTNQTSMYLCASSSLGRDRGFTDTQYFGPGTRLTVL.

This clonotype was seen at least ten times. This chain joins TRBV19 and TRBJ2-7; D tentatively fits TRBD1 or TRBD2 (5 bases each). Per the germline V gene, CDR1 is LNHDA and CDR2 is SQIVND (reference sequence). The CDR3 has 13 amino acids. V was trimmed by 7 bases and J by 3 bases, leaving 13 bases between them. In nucleotides, the CDR3 is TGTGCCAGTAAGGGGAGTGGAGTCTACGAGCAGTACTTC. Its protein product is CASKGSGVYEQYF.

This clonotype was seen repeatedly, ten times or more. The chain combines TRBV7-9 with TRBJ1-1; D call uncertain. CDR1 and CDR2 (germline): SEHNR, FQNEAQ (reference sequence). V was shortened by 6 bases and J by 4 bases, with 12 bases between the two germline ends. The CDR3 has 13 residues. For the CDR3, the DNA is TGTGCCAGCAGTCAGGTGGGTGGCACTGAAGCTTTCTTT. This gives the protein CASSQVGGTEAFF. The full variable domain, with the rest looked up from reference TRBV7-9 and TRBJ1-1, is DTGVSQNPRHKITKRGQNVTFRCDPISEHNRLYWYRQTLGQGPEFLTYFQNEAQLEKSRLLSDRFSAERPKGSFSTLEIQRTEQGDSAMYLCASSQVGGTEAFFGQGTRLTVV.

This clonotype was recorded at least ten times. The chain combines TRBV6-5 with TRBJ1-1; TRBD1 agrees at 11 bases. V trimming: 6 bases; J trimming: 2 bases; junction bases outside the gene matches: 11. CDR1 is MNHEY, CDR2 SVGAGI, per germline. The length of the CDR3 is 17 residues. The CDR3 region is CASSSGQGGPRNTEAFF. The CDR3 DNA reads TGTGCCAGCAGCTCGGGACAGGGGGGTCCCAGAAACACTGAAGCTTTCTTT.

This clonotype was seen ten or more times. This chain links TRBV28 with TRBJ2-1; no reliable D call. The length of the CDR3 is 12 residues. The V gene's germline CDR1 is MDHEN and CDR2 SYDVKM. Trimming cost V 5 bases and J 4 bases, with 6 bases left between them. The CDR3 bases are TGTGCCAGCAGTGCGATGTACAATGAGCAGTTCTTC. Amino acids: CASSAMYNEQFF.